Listed below are T cell receptor beta chains from one sample, sequenced in a study of T cell responses to AZD1222 COVID-19 vaccine. Method: immunoSEQ multiplex PCR; TCRdb's copy keeps in-frame clones and lacks some. The repertoire has 85,000 to 95,000 clones, approximately 91% of them found once; the top ten carry around 6%. Sequences were derived from peripheral blood, sampled 28 days after the second AZD1222 dose. Every receptor here comes from an adult who received the AZD1222 COVID-19 vaccine. The CDR3 runs from the conserved cysteine through the conserved F or W. The D gene is left open where the match is weak. The size field is filled for only some rows; it gives once, few, many or a size class.

J gene: TRBJ2-7; clone size: few; D gene: -; V gene: TRBV6-2/TRBV6-3; CDR3 DNA: TGTGCCAGCACCCCGACAGGGGAGGGCGAGCAGTACTTC; CDR3 protein: CASTPTGEGEQYF
J gene: TRBJ2-7; clone size: -; D gene: -; V gene: TRBV5-1; CDR3 DNA: TGCGCCAGCAGTTCAAATCCCTACGAGCAGTACTTC; CDR3 protein: CASSSNPYEQYF
J gene: TRBJ2-3; clone size: -; D gene: TRBD2; V gene: TRBV19; CDR3 DNA: TGTGCCAGTAGGACTAGCGGCACAGATACGCAGTATTTT; CDR3 protein: CASRTSGTDTQYF
J gene: TRBJ2-5; clone size: -; D gene: TRBD1; V gene: TRBV4-3; CDR3 DNA: TGCGCCAGCAGCCCTAACCGGGACAGACAAGAGACCCAGTACTTC; CDR3 protein: CASSPNRDRQETQYF
J gene: TRBJ2-5; clone size: -; D gene: TRBD2; V gene: TRBV6-1; CDR3 DNA: TGTGCCAGCAGTGAAGCGGGAGGGTGGACCCAGTACTTC; CDR3 protein: CASSEAGGWTQYF
J gene: TRBJ1-1; clone size: -; D gene: -; V gene: TRBV3-1/TRBV3-2; CDR3 DNA: TGTGCCAGCAGCCTTTCACGGGTGAACACTGAAGCTTTCTTT; CDR3 protein: CASSLSRVNTEAFF
J gene: TRBJ1-2; clone size: -; D gene: -; V gene: TRBV11-3; CDR3 DNA: TGTGCCAGCAGCTCCGGAATCCTTAACTATGGCTACACCTTC; CDR3 protein: CASSSGILNYGYTF
J gene: TRBJ2-7; clone size: -; D gene: -; V gene: TRBV2; CDR3 DNA: TGTGCCAGCAGCCCACCTTTTACCTACGAGCAGTACTTC; CDR3 protein: CASSPPFTYEQYF
J gene: TRBJ1-2; clone size: once; D gene: TRBD1; V gene: TRBV18; CDR3 DNA: TGTGCCAGCTCACTCGGACAGGGGTACACCTTC; CDR3 protein: CASSLGQGYTF
J gene: TRBJ2-5; clone size: -; D gene: TRBD2; V gene: TRBV5-1; CDR3 DNA: TGCGCCAGCCGTAATAGCGGGGGGAAAGAGACCCAGTACTTC; CDR3 protein: CASRNSGGKETQYF